The rows below give T cell receptor beta chains drawn from one sample of a study of early T cells in non-severe SARS-CoV-2 infection. In TCRdb, the 5' RACE reads were re-called with MiXCR into one record per CDR3 protein. The repertoire includes about 41,000 distinct CDR3 sequences, roughly 11% of them detected once, and roughly 9% sits in the top ten. Sequences were obtained from whole blood. The source of these receptors is an adult who was a healthcare worker with PCR-confirmed SARS-CoV-2 infection or an uninfected control (not recorded which). CDR3s include the opening cysteine and the closing phenylalanine or tryptophan. The D gene is left open where the match is weak. The size field is filled for only some rows; it gives once, few, many or a size class.

d_call: -
j_call: TRBJ2-7
clone_size: few
v_call: TRBV12-3/TRBV12-4
cdr3_aa: CASSKRDKAYYEQYF
cdr3_nt: TGTGCCAGCAGCAAACGGGACAAAGCCTACTACGAGCAGTACTTC

d_call: -
j_call: TRBJ2-4
clone_size: -
v_call: TRBV6-2/TRBV6-3
cdr3_aa: CASSPFSNIQYF
cdr3_nt: TGTGCCAGCTCGCCCTTTTCCAACATTCAGTACTTC

d_call: -
j_call: TRBJ1-2
clone_size: many
v_call: TRBV6-5
cdr3_aa: CASCPTGRYGYTF
cdr3_nt: TGTGCCAGCTGCCCCACAGGTCGATATGGCTACACCTTC

d_call: -
j_call: TRBJ1-3
clone_size: few
v_call: TRBV10-3
cdr3_aa: CAISEFSGNTIYF
cdr3_nt: TGTGCCATCAGTGAATTCTCTGGAAACACCATATATTTT

d_call: TRBD1
j_call: TRBJ2-7
clone_size: many
v_call: TRBV7-2
cdr3_aa: CASSRPGQGLFEQYF
cdr3_nt: TGTGCCAGCAGCCGACCGGGACAGGGATTATTTGAGCAGTACTTC

d_call: -
j_call: TRBJ2-7
clone_size: -
v_call: TRBV6-5
cdr3_aa: CASSNRYEQYF
cdr3_nt: TGTGCCAGCAGTAACCGCTACGAGCAGTACTTC

d_call: TRBD1
j_call: TRBJ1-1
clone_size: -
v_call: TRBV7-3
cdr3_aa: CASRTDRDIGEAFF
cdr3_nt: TGTGCCAGCAGGACGGACAGGGATATTGGTGAAGCTTTCTTT

d_call: -
j_call: TRBJ1-2
clone_size: few
v_call: TRBV6-2/TRBV6-3
cdr3_aa: CASRTGTVYGYTF
cdr3_nt: TGTGCCAGCAGGACGGGGACGGTCTATGGCTACACCTTC

d_call: TRBD1
j_call: TRBJ2-2
clone_size: many
v_call: TRBV24-1
cdr3_aa: CATSDLRDRGTTGELFF
cdr3_nt: TGTGCCACCAGTGATCTCCGGGACAGGGGAACCACCGGGGAGCTGTTTTTT

d_call: -
j_call: TRBJ1-3
clone_size: few
v_call: TRBV5-4
cdr3_aa: CASSDGTIGNTIYF
cdr3_nt: TGTGCCAGCAGCGACGGGACAATAGGAAACACCATATATTTT

d_call: -
j_call: TRBJ2-3
clone_size: few
v_call: TRBV19
cdr3_aa: CASGDTDTQYF
cdr3_nt: TGTGCCAGCGGGGACACAGATACGCAGTATTTT

d_call: -
j_call: TRBJ1-2
clone_size: many
v_call: TRBV15
cdr3_aa: CATSRGLANYGYTF
cdr3_nt: TGTGCCACCAGCAGAGGTCTCGCTAACTATGGCTACACCTTC

d_call: TRBD1
j_call: TRBJ2-7
clone_size: few
v_call: TRBV25-1
cdr3_aa: CASTEGIPDPGQEPYEQYF
cdr3_nt: TGTGCCAGCACGGAAGGTATCCCCGATCCGGGACAGGAGCCATACGAGCAGTACTTC

d_call: TRBD1
j_call: TRBJ1-5
clone_size: many
v_call: TRBV24-1
cdr3_aa: CATSDSGQGFYQPQHF
cdr3_nt: TGTGCCACCAGTGATTCAGGACAGGGGTTTTATCAGCCCCAGCATTTT

d_call: -
j_call: TRBJ1-1
clone_size: few
v_call: TRBV12-3/TRBV12-4
cdr3_aa: CASRPRQTGTEAFF
cdr3_nt: TGTGCCAGCAGACCCCGACAGACTGGCACTGAAGCTTTCTTT

d_call: TRBD1
j_call: TRBJ1-6
clone_size: few
v_call: TRBV20-1
cdr3_aa: CSAREQGESPLHF
cdr3_nt: TGCAGTGCTAGAGAGCAGGGGGAATCACCCCTCCACTTT

d_call: TRBD1
j_call: TRBJ2-7
clone_size: -
v_call: TRBV2
cdr3_aa: CASSEDAGGSYEQYF
cdr3_nt: TGTGCCAGCAGTGAAGATGCAGGGGGCTCCTACGAGCAGTACTTC

d_call: -
j_call: TRBJ2-7
clone_size: many
v_call: TRBV7-2
cdr3_aa: CASSLSPRAYEQYF
cdr3_nt: TGTGCCAGCAGCTTAAGTCCAAGGGCCTACGAGCAGTACTTC

d_call: -
j_call: TRBJ1-5
clone_size: few
v_call: TRBV5-5
cdr3_aa: CASSLEKGSDVGVPPQHF
cdr3_nt: TGTGCCAGCAGCTTGGAGAAAGGGTCGGACGTGGGAGTTCCGCCCCAGCATTTT

d_call: -
j_call: TRBJ1-6
clone_size: many
v_call: TRBV9
cdr3_aa: CASSVRDHSPLHF
cdr3_nt: TGTGCCAGCAGCGTGAGGGATCATTCACCCCTCCACTTT

d_call: -
j_call: TRBJ1-3
clone_size: many
v_call: TRBV18
cdr3_aa: CASSPKQPGNTIYF
cdr3_nt: TGTGCCAGCTCACCAAAACAGCCGGGAAACACCATATATTTT

d_call: TRBD1
j_call: TRBJ1-6
clone_size: -
v_call: TRBV5-1
cdr3_aa: CASNRGVVNSPLHF
cdr3_nt: TGCGCCAGCAACAGGGGGGTAGTTAATTCACCCCTCCACTTT

d_call: TRBD2
j_call: TRBJ2-1
clone_size: few
v_call: TRBV12-3/TRBV12-4
cdr3_aa: CASSPETSGAYNEQFF
cdr3_nt: TGTGCCAGCAGTCCTGAGACTAGCGGGGCATACAATGAGCAGTTCTTC

d_call: -
j_call: TRBJ1-1
clone_size: many
v_call: TRBV6-6
cdr3_aa: CASSYPRDEAFF
cdr3_nt: TGTGCCAGCAGTTACCCCCGAGATGAAGCTTTCTTT

d_call: -
j_call: TRBJ1-5
clone_size: few
v_call: TRBV2
cdr3_aa: CASSEGLGQPQHF
cdr3_nt: TGTGCCAGCAGTGAAGGACTCGGGCAGCCCCAGCATTTT

d_call: -
j_call: TRBJ2-1
clone_size: -
v_call: TRBV6-2/TRBV6-3
cdr3_aa: CASTYLGGDLPSSYNEQFF
cdr3_nt: TGTGCCAGCACCTATTTAGGAGGGGACCTCCCTAGCTCCTACAATGAGCAGTTCTTC

d_call: TRBD1
j_call: TRBJ1-1
clone_size: -
v_call: TRBV10-3
cdr3_aa: CATPGQGNEAFF
cdr3_nt: TGTGCCACGCCGGGACAGGGGAATGAAGCTTTCTTT

d_call: -
j_call: TRBJ2-5
clone_size: -
v_call: TRBV19
cdr3_aa: CASKRYAGVGARETQYF
cdr3_nt: TGTGCCAGTAAACGCTATGCGGGGGTGGGGGCAAGAGAGACCCAGTACTTC

d_call: TRBD1
j_call: TRBJ2-1
clone_size: -
v_call: TRBV24-1
cdr3_aa: CATSDRDSAYNEQFF
cdr3_nt: TGTGCCACCAGTGACCGGGACAGTGCCTACAATGAGCAGTTCTTC

d_call: -
j_call: TRBJ1-3
clone_size: few
v_call: TRBV12-3/TRBV12-4
cdr3_aa: CASSLFGNTIYF
cdr3_nt: TGTGCCAGCAGTTTATTTGGAAACACCATATATTTT

d_call: TRBD2
j_call: TRBJ2-3
clone_size: many
v_call: TRBV12-3/TRBV12-4
cdr3_aa: CASSASGGATDTQYF
cdr3_nt: TGTGCCAGCAGTGCTAGCGGGGGGGCCACAGATACGCAGTATTTT

d_call: TRBD2
j_call: TRBJ2-7
clone_size: few
v_call: TRBV5-1
cdr3_aa: CASSLDSRASGVLF
cdr3_nt: TGCGCCAGCAGCTTGGACTCTCGGGCTAGCGGGGTCTTATTC

d_call: TRBD2
j_call: TRBJ2-3
clone_size: many
v_call: TRBV7-2
cdr3_aa: CASSLGQRGTEQYF
cdr3_nt: TGTGCCAGCAGCTTAGGCCAGCGGGGGACGGAGCAGTATTTT

d_call: -
j_call: TRBJ2-7
clone_size: many
v_call: TRBV5-6
cdr3_aa: CASSLKPGSSYEQYF
cdr3_nt: TGTGCCAGCAGCTTGAAACCGGGGAGCTCCTACGAGCAGTACTTC

d_call: -
j_call: TRBJ1-2
clone_size: many
v_call: TRBV20-1
cdr3_aa: CSALQEAYGYTF
cdr3_nt: TGCAGTGCCTTACAGGAGGCCTATGGCTACACCTTC

d_call: -
j_call: TRBJ1-5
clone_size: few
v_call: TRBV9
cdr3_aa: CASSGRGDQPQHF
cdr3_nt: TGTGCCAGCAGCGGGCGCGGAGATCAGCCCCAGCATTTT

d_call: -
j_call: TRBJ1-1
clone_size: many
v_call: TRBV7-3
cdr3_aa: CASSPEGRVVEAFF
cdr3_nt: TGTGCCAGCAGCCCGGAGGGCAGGGTCGTTGAAGCTTTCTTT

d_call: TRBD1
j_call: TRBJ2-7
clone_size: medium-sized
v_call: TRBV29-1
cdr3_aa: CSGIQGATEYF
cdr3_nt: TGCAGCGGGATACAGGGGGCGACTGAGTACTTC

d_call: -
j_call: TRBJ1-6
clone_size: -
v_call: TRBV25-1
cdr3_aa: CASSSGRSPLHF
cdr3_nt: TGTGCCAGCAGCAGTGGTCGTTCACCCCTCCACTTT

d_call: -
j_call: TRBJ1-4
clone_size: many
v_call: TRBV30
cdr3_aa: CAWSVGSYEEKLFF
cdr3_nt: TGTGCCTGGAGTGTGGGGAGCTATGAAGAAAAACTGTTTTTT

d_call: TRBD1
j_call: TRBJ2-1
clone_size: many
v_call: TRBV6-6
cdr3_aa: CASSRPRDRGRNEQFF
cdr3_nt: TGTGCCAGCAGTCGTCCCCGGGACAGGGGAAGGAATGAGCAGTTCTTC

d_call: TRBD2
j_call: TRBJ2-5
clone_size: many
v_call: TRBV28
cdr3_aa: CASSQEGRGVEETQYF
cdr3_nt: TGTGCCAGCAGCCAGGAGGGGCGGGGGGTTGAAGAGACCCAGTACTTC

d_call: -
j_call: TRBJ2-1
clone_size: -
v_call: TRBV7-2
cdr3_aa: CASSPTSNEQFF
cdr3_nt: TGTGCCAGCAGCCCGACGTCCAATGAGCAGTTCTTC

d_call: -
j_call: TRBJ2-4
clone_size: many
v_call: TRBV29-1
cdr3_aa: CSVEGGLAKNIQYF
cdr3_nt: TGCAGCGTTGAAGGGGGATTAGCCAAAAACATTCAGTACTTC

d_call: TRBD1
j_call: TRBJ1-3
clone_size: -
v_call: TRBV6-5
cdr3_aa: CASRKTGGFPGNTIYF
cdr3_nt: TGTGCCAGCAGAAAGACAGGGGGCTTCCCTGGAAACACCATATATTTT

d_call: -
j_call: TRBJ1-3
clone_size: many
v_call: TRBV20-1
cdr3_aa: CSASEGGPGNTIYF
cdr3_nt: TGCAGTGCTAGTGAGGGTGGGCCTGGAAACACCATATATTTT

d_call: TRBD1
j_call: TRBJ1-1
clone_size: few
v_call: TRBV10-3
cdr3_aa: CAIKNRGNTEAFF
cdr3_nt: TGTGCCATCAAGAACAGGGGGAACACTGAAGCTTTCTTT

d_call: TRBD2
j_call: TRBJ2-2
clone_size: -
v_call: TRBV7-3
cdr3_aa: CASSLRSGGGLTGELFF
cdr3_nt: TGTGCCAGCAGCCTTCGGTCGGGCGGGGGTCTCACCGGGGAGCTGTTTTTT

d_call: TRBD2
j_call: TRBJ2-1
clone_size: -
v_call: TRBV6-5
cdr3_aa: CASSRGSGLVYNEQFF
cdr3_nt: TGTGCCAGCAGTCGCGGATCGGGACTAGTCTATAATGAGCAGTTCTTC

d_call: -
j_call: TRBJ2-5
clone_size: -
v_call: TRBV6-6
cdr3_aa: CASSYPRTGAEETQYF
cdr3_nt: TGTGCCAGCAGTTACCCCCGGACGGGGGCGGAGGAGACCCAGTACTTC

d_call: -
j_call: TRBJ1-3
clone_size: few
v_call: TRBV7-2
cdr3_aa: CASTIGGWYTIYF
cdr3_nt: TGTGCCAGCACTATAGGGGGATGGTACACCATATATTTT